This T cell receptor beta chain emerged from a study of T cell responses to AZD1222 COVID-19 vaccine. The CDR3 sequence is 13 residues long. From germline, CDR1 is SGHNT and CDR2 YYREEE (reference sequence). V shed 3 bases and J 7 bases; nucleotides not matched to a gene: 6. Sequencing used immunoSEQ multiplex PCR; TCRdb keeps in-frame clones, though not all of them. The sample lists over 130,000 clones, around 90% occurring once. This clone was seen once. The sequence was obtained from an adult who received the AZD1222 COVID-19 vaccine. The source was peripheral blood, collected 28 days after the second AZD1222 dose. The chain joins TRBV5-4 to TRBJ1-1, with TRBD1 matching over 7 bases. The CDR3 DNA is TGTGCCAGCAGCTCCCCTAGACAGGGTGAAGCTTTCTTT. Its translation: CASSSPRQGEAFF.